This TCR beta chain was documented in a study of identical twins. This CDR3 is built from 14 residues. CDR1 and CDR2 from the germline V gene are DFQATT and SNEGSKA (reference sequence). Trimming left V 5 bases short and J 9 bases short, with 17 bases between. This clonotype was recorded many times. Healthy Caucasians alone served as donors. MiXCR, applied by TCRdb to the 5' RACE reads, yields one record per CDR3 protein. The data show 500,000 to 700,000 distinct CDR3 sequences, around 7.4% seen once. This same sample was also taken into another study, of yellow fever vaccine responses in identical twins. This second study says: Reportedly, twins showed a vaccine T cell response that looked partly convergent and partly personalized.

The clonotype comes from a woman younger than 35 in good health. V is TRBV20-1 and J is TRBJ1-6; possible D gene TRBD1, 5 bases. Material: PBMCs. The CDR3 region is CSAPRGTHGSPLHF. The CDR3 DNA reads TGCAGTGCTCCACGCGGGACTCATGGTTCACCCCTCCACTTT.